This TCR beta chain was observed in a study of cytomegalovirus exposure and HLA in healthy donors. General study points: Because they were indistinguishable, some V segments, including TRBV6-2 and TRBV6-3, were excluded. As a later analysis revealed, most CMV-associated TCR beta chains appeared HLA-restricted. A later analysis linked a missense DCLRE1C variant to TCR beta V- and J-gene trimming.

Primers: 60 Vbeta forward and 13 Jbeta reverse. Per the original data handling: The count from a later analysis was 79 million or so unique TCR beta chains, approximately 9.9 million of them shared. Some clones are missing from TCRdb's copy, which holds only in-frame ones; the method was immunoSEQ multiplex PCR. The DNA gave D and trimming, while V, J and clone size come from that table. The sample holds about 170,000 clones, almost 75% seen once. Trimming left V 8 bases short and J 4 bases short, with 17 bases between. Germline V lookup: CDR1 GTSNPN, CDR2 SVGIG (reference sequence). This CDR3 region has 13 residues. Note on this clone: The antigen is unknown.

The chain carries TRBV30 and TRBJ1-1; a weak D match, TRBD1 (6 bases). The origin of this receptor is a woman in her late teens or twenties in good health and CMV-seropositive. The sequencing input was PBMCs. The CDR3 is CAGSQGRVTEAFF. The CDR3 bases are TGTGCCGGCTCTCAGGGGCGGGTCACTGAAGCTTTCTTT. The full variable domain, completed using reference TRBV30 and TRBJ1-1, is SQTIHQWPATLVQPVGSPLSLECTVEGTSNPNLYWYRQAAGRGLQLLFYSVGIGQISSEVPQNLSASRPQDRQFILSSKKLLLSDSGFYLCAGSQGRVTEAFFGQGTRLTVV.